In this sample, the clone carrying this T cell receptor beta chain turned up a few times. Its specificity is unknown. This sample is part of a study of T cells after yellow fever vaccination. TCR cDNA, made by 5'RACE template switching, carried an added universal primer site and UMIs. Via MiXCR, TCRdb re-called the 5' RACE reads, giving one row per CDR3 protein. This repertoire shows more than 350,000 distinct CDR3 sequences, roughly 10% found once; its top ten account for 18%. Study conclusions and caveats: Reappearance after the booster was observed for most primary-vaccination clones (roughly 97% CD4, about 85% CD8). Weaker, the secondary response peaked sooner, at day 5 versus 15. Abundant bulk-derived clonotypes could contaminate FACS-sorted repertoires.

V dropped 2 bases and J dropped 4 bases, with 11 bases sitting between them. The germline V gene has CDR1 GTSNPN and CDR2 SVGIG (reference sequence). CDR3 size: 13 residues. The source was PBMCs, collected on the day of the first yellow fever vaccination. V is TRBV30 and J is TRBJ1-1; a possible D gene is TRBD1 (6 bases). The TCR sequence derives from a man aged 18 to 29 who received the YFV17D yellow fever vaccine. The CDR3 is CAWSWGQVTEAFF. The CDR3 region has the DNA TGTGCCTGGAGTTGGGGGCAGGTCACTGAAGCTTTCTTT.